This entry concerns a single T cell receptor beta chain. The data were taken from a study of a mutant IDH1 vaccine in newly diagnosed glioma. The time point was: baseline, week 1 (first vaccination visit). Documented treatment: pre-vaccination baseline after standard-of-care therapy. Here immunoSEQ multiplex PCR was the method, and the copy in TCRdb shows in-frame clones only, minus some. This table holds about 54,000 clones, about four fifths found once. The CDR3 sequence is 16 residues long. Germline assignment: CDR1 MGHRA and CDR2 YSYEKL. V was shortened by 0 bases and J by 0 bases, with 9 bases between the two germline ends.

V and J are TRBV4-1 and TRBJ1-3; D might be TRBD1 (5 bases). Sequences were derived from PBMCs, sampled from a glioma patient treated with radiotherapy, temozolomide or both. This TCR was recovered from a man between 18 and 35 years old with glioma. The CDR3 DNA reads as TGCGCCAGCAGCCAAGATGCGGGGGGCTCTGGAAACACCATATATTTT. Protein sequence: CASSQDAGGSGNTIYF.